These 4 T cell receptor beta chains came from one sample sequenced in a study of graft-versus-host responses after intestinal transplantation. Using immunoSEQ multiplex PCR, the repertoire was profiled, and TCRdb retains in-frame clones only, with some absent. The table shows some 95,000 clones, with 75% to 95% occurring only once. No antigen has been identified for these receptors. The input for sequencing was unstimulated CD8+ T cells sorted from spleen or lymph node cells, taken before intestinal transplant. The receptor set was obtained from a human donor who received an intestinal transplant.

The V and J genes are TRBV18 and TRBJ1-2; 9 nucleotides line up with TRBD1. The CDR3 length is 13 residues. J lost 8 bases, V lost 4 bases, and 5 bases had no gene match. Germline loops: CDR1 KGHSH, CDR2 LQKENI. In DNA form, the CDR3 reads TGTGCCAGCTCACTGGGACAGGGAAGGGGCTACACCTTC. Amino acids: CASSLGQGRGYTF.

The chain joins TRBV27 to TRBJ2-7; D call uncertain. Germline-derived CDR1 and CDR2 are MNHEY and SMNVEV (reference sequence). The length of the CDR3 is 11 residues. The ends were cut back, 6 bases at V and 2 bases at J, with 5 bases in the middle. CDR3 sequence (DNA): TGTGCCAGCAGCTCCCCCTACGAGCAGTACTTC. Translating it yields CASSSPYEQYF.

The CDR3 region has the DNA TGCGCCAGCAGCCTGCGGGGGAGCGAGCAGTTCTTC. As protein: CASSLRGSEQFF. The chain recombines TRBV5-1 with TRBJ2-1, with 7 bases identical to TRBD2. Germline CDR1 reads SGHRS; CDR2 reads YFSETQ. This CDR3 contains 12 residues. The V gene end was trimmed by 4 bases and the J gene end by 10 bases; junction bases not matched to a gene: 5.

The rearrangement uses TRBV4-1 and TRBJ2-1, with D maybe TRBD2 (5 bases). This CDR3 has 13 amino acids. Germline loops: CDR1 MGHRA, CDR2 YSYEKL. V shed 0 bases and J shed 8 bases, with 8 bases lying between them. CDR3 sequence (DNA): TGCGCCAGCAGCCAAGAAGTCGGGGATGAGCAGTTCTTC. Protein sequence: CASSQEVGDEQFF.